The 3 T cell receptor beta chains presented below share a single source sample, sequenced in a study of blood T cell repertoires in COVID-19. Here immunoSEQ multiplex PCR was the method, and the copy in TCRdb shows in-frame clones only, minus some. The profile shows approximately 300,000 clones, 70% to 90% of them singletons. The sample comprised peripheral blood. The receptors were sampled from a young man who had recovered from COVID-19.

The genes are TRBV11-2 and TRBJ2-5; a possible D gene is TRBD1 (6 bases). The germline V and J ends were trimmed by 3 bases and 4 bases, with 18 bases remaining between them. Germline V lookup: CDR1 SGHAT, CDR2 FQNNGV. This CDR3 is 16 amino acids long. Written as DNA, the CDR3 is TGTGCCAGCAGCTTTACAACAGGGATTAGATCAGAGACCCAGTACTTC. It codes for CASSFTTGIRSETQYF.

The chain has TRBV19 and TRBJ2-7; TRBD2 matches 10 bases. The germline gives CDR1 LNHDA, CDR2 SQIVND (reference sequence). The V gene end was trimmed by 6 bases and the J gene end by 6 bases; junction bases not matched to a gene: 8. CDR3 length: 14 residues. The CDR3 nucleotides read TGTGCCAGTAGCCCGGGACTAGCGATTGCCGAGCAGTACTTC. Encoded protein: CASSPGLAIAEQYF.

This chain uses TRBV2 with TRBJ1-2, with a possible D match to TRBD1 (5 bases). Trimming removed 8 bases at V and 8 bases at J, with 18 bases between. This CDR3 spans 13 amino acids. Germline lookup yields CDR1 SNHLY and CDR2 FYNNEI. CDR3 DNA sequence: TGTGCCAGCCACGTCGCAGGGCTCTGGGGCTACACCTTC. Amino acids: CASHVAGLWGYTF.